A selection of T cell receptor beta chains follows, all from one sample in a study of T cells in Graves' hyperthyroidism and ophthalmopathy. TCRdb fed the multiplex PCR reads into MiXCR, producing one record per CDR3 protein. Seen here are 490,000 or so distinct CDR3 sequences, over 45% observed once, and the top ten hold 44%. Sequenced: peripheral blood or thyroid tissue (not recorded which). Receptors originate from an adult woman with Graves' disease, either hyperthyroidism or ophthalmopathy (not recorded which). The CDR3 runs from the conserved cysteine through the conserved F or W. D genes are given only for firm matches. Only some rows state a clone size, as once, few, many or a class for expanded clones.

clone size	V gene	D gene	J gene	CDR3 protein	CDR3 DNA
NA	TRBV10-3	TRBD1	TRBJ1-1	CAISEETGGFGTEAFF	TGTGCCATCAGTGAAGAGACAGGGGGCTTTGGCACTGAAGCTTTCTTT
NA	TRBV6-6	TRBD2	TRBJ2-7	CASRPASGITYEQYF	TGTGCCAGCCGCCCTGCCAGCGGGATAACCTACGAGCAGTACTTC
NA	TRBV10-3	TRBD1	TRBJ1-5	CAIRGTGDQPQHF	TGTGCCATCAGGGGGACAGGAGATCAGCCCCAGCATTTT
NA	TRBV7-9	NA	TRBJ2-5	CASSHRDQYF	TGTGCCAGCAGCCACCGGGATCAGTACTTC
many	TRBV12-3/TRBV12-4	NA	TRBJ2-5	CASSLDGWSGETQYF	TGTGCCAGCAGTTTAGATGGTTGGAGCGGGGAGACCCAGTACTTC
many	TRBV29-1	NA	TRBJ1-1	CSVVPTVIYTEAFF	TGCAGCGTTGTCCCGACAGTAATATACACTGAAGCTTTCTTT
NA	TRBV28	NA	TRBJ2-2	CASSFWDPANTGELFF	TGTGCCAGCAGTTTCTGGGACCCCGCGAACACCGGGGAGCTGTTTTTT
few	TRBV5-1	NA	TRBJ2-6	CASSVSGRTGANVLTF	TGCGCCAGCAGCGTCTCAGGGCGTACTGGGGCCAACGTCCTGACTTTC
many	TRBV5-8	NA	TRBJ2-5	CASSLYIQETQYF	TGTGCCAGCAGCTTGTACATCCAAGAGACCCAGTACTTC
once	TRBV7-8	NA	TRBJ1-6	CASSSRGSSSPLHF	TGTGCCAGCAGCTCACGGGGCTCTTCTTCACCCCTCCACTTT
few	TRBV30	TRBD1	TRBJ1-5	CAWSGQGDLSNQPQHF	TGTGCCTGGAGTGGACAGGGGGACCTTAGCAATCAGCCCCAGCATTTT
NA	TRBV7-2	NA	TRBJ1-2	CASSRGWIYGYTF	TGTGCCAGCAGCAGGGGTTGGATCTATGGCTACACCTTC
NA	TRBV24-1	NA	TRBJ2-5	CATSVGTEAETQYF	TGTGCCACCAGTGTAGGTACGGAGGCGGAGACCCAGTACTTC
few	TRBV11-2	NA	TRBJ1-1	CASTQLNTEAFF	TGTGCCAGCACTCAGTTGAACACTGAAGCTTTCTTT
NA	TRBV2	NA	TRBJ2-6	CASSEGQSTGANVLTF	TGTGCCAGCAGTGAAGGACAGAGCACCGGGGCCAACGTCCTGACTTTC
few	TRBV10-3	NA	TRBJ2-7	CAISEATLREQYF	TGTGCCATCAGTGAGGCCACGCTCAGGGAGCAGTACTTC
NA	TRBV7-9	NA	TRBJ1-1	CASSLPGQIEAFF	TGTGCCAGCAGCTTGCCCGGACAGATTGAAGCTTTCTTT
NA	TRBV6-5	NA	TRBJ1-1	CASSSPSLNTEAFF	TGTGCCAGCAGTTCCCCTTCCTTGAACACTGAAGCTTTCTTT
NA	TRBV29-1	NA	TRBJ1-1	CSVGDKTAAETFF	TGCAGCGTTGGAGACAAGACAGCAGCTGAGACTTTCTTT
many	TRBV7-2	NA	TRBJ1-6	CASSLTRDANSPLHF	TGTGCCAGCAGCCTTACTCGGGACGCGAATTCACCCCTCCACTTT
NA	TRBV20-1	NA	TRBJ2-7	CSARDEGALYYEQYF	TGCAGTGCTAGAGACGAGGGCGCCTTGTATTACGAGCAGTACTTC
NA	TRBV20-1	NA	TRBJ2-2	CSARDQRNTGELFF	TGCAGTGCTAGGGACCAAAGGAACACCGGGGAGCTGTTTTTT
NA	TRBV29-1	NA	TRBJ1-1	CSTRLGARVNTEAFF	TGCAGCACCCGGCTGGGGGCGCGGGTTAACACTGAAGCTTTCTTT
few	TRBV4-1	NA	TRBJ1-6	CASSQDIYNSPLHF	TGCGCCAGCAGCCAGGATATATATAATTCACCCCTCCACTTT
few	TRBV20-1	NA	TRBJ2-5	CSAGRTTGVETQYF	TGCAGTGCAGGAAGGACTACGGGAGTAGAGACCCAGTACTTC
many	TRBV20-1	NA	TRBJ2-2	CSARNPGLDVGELFF	TGCAGTGCTAGAAATCCGGGACTGGATGTCGGGGAGCTGTTTTTT
few	TRBV20-1	NA	TRBJ1-2	CSAIAGVDYGYTF	TGCAGTGCCATAGCAGGGGTTGACTATGGCTACACCTTC
NA	TRBV9	TRBD2	TRBJ2-5	CASNAGGSLETQYF	TGTGCCAGCAACGCGGGAGGGTCCCTGGAGACCCAGTACTTC